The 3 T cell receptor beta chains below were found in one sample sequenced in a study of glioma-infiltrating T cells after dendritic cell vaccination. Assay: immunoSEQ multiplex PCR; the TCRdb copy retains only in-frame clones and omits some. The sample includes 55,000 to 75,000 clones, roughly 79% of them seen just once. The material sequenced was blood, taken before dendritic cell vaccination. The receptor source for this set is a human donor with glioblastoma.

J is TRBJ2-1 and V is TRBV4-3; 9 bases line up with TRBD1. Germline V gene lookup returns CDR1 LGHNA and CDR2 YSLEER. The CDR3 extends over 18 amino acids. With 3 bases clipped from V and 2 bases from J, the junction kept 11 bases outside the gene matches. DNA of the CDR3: TGCGCCAGCAGCCAGTTCGGCTCGGGACAGGGAGCCTACAATGAGCAGTTCTTC. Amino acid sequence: CASSQFGSGQGAYNEQFF.

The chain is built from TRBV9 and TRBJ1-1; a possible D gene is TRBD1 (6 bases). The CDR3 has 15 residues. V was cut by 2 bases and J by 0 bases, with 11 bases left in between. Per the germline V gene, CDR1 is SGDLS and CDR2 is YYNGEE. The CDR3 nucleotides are TGTGCCAGCAGCGTCCAAAACAGGGTGAACACTGAAGCTTTCTTT. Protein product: CASSVQNRVNTEAFF.

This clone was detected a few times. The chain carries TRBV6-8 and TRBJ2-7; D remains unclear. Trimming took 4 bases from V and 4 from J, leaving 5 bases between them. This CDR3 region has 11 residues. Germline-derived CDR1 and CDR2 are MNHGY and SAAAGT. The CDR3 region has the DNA TGTGCCAGCAGTTGTAGATACGAGCAGTACTTC. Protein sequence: CASSCRYEQYF.